There are a few counts of the clone carrying this TCR beta chain. Losses at the gene ends were 6 bases for V and 5 bases for J; bases not matched to a gene: 10. CDR3 size: 15 residues. Germline V lookup: CDR1 SNHLY, CDR2 FYNNEI. This specimen comes from a study of OX40 agonist ivuxolimab in advanced cancers. Some clones are missing from TCRdb's copy, which holds only in-frame ones; the method was immunoSEQ multiplex PCR. The sample comprises around 100,000 clones, 85% to 90% of which are singletons, and 0.15% to 0.2% rests with the top ten. The source of this sequence is an adult with an advanced solid tumor such as melanoma, head and neck, liver or kidney cancer. The chain joins TRBV2 to TRBJ1-1, with 9 bases aligning to TRBD1. The sequenced sample was CD4+ or CD8+ T cells sorted from blood, obtained in a trial of the OX40 agonist ivuxolimab. The CDR3 is CASRTDRGSLTEAFF. The CDR3 DNA is TGTGCCAGCAGAACGGACAGGGGATCGTTGACTGAAGCTTTCTTT.